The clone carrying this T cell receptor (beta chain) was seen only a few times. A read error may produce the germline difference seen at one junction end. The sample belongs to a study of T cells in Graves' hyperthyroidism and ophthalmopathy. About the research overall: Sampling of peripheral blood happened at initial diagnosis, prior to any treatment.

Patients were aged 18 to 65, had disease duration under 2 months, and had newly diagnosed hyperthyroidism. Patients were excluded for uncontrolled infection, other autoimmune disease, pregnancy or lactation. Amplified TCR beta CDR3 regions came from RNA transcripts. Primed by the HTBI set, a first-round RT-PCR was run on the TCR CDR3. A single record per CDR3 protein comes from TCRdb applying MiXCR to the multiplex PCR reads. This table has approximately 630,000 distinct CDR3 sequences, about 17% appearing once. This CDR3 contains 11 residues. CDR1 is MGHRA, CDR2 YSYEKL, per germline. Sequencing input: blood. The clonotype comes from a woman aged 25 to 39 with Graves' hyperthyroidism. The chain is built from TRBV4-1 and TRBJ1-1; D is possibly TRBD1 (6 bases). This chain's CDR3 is CASSQDGGGLF. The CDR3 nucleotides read TGCGCCAGCAGCCAAGACGGCGGGGGGCTCTTT.